Shown below are 5 T cell receptor beta chains from a single sample sequenced in a study of T cell responses to AZD1222 COVID-19 vaccine (dated by TCRdb to the early 2020s). The time point label for this specimen denotes: about 28 days (+/-7) after the second vaccine dose. Receptors were amplified or captured by the immunoSEQ multiplex PCR assay. What TCRdb holds here is the immuneACCESS table cut down to in-frame rearrangements. Part of the clones is not present; checked against another copy, under half of the missing clones reflect an unresolved V gene, and the others are unexplained. This sample lists about 140,000 clones; approximately 86% were detected once. The top ten hold over 4.5% of the sample. This sample comprised peripheral blood, obtained 28 days after the second AZD1222 dose. These receptors all come from an adult who received the AZD1222 COVID-19 vaccine.

The chain carries TRBV18 and TRBJ1-6, with D unclear. Trimming took off 1 base at V and 6 bases at J, with 13 bases between the two ends. CDR3 size: 16 residues. Germline CDR1 is KGHSH and CDR2 is LQKENI. In DNA, the CDR3 is TGTGCCAGCTCACCACAGGGTACAGATAGTAATTCACCCCTCCACTTT. Translating gives CASSPQGTDSNSPLHF.

J is TRBJ2-2 and V is TRBV10-3; tentative D call: TRBD1 (6 bases). The germline V gene encodes CDR1 ENHRY and CDR2 SYGVKD. The CDR3 has 15 amino acids. Trimming shortened V by 1 base and J by 5 bases, and 11 bases separated the two germline ends. The CDR3 nucleotides read TGTGCCATCAGTGAGTTTACTACAGGGACCGGGGAGCTGTTTTTT. This translates into CAISEFTTGTGELFF.

In its sample, this clone is medium-sized. The chain uses TRBV19 and TRBJ2-7; TRBD2 agrees at 10 bases. The germline V gene has CDR1 LNHDA and CDR2 SQIVND (reference sequence). Germline trimming cut 6 bases from V and 4 bases from J; bases unmatched to any gene: 15. The CDR3 runs 17 residues. The CDR3, as DNA: TGTGCCAGTAGCCCAAACGTAGCGGGAGGCCCCGGTTACGAGCAGTACTTC. Amino acid sequence: CASSPNVAGGPGYEQYF. Full variable domain (outside the CDR3, taken from reference TRBV19 and TRBJ2-7): DGGITQSPKYLFRKEGQNVTLSCEQNLNHDAMYWYRQDPGQGLRLIYYSQIVNDFQKGDIAEGYSVSREKKESFPLTVTSAQKNPTAFYLCASSPNVAGGPGYEQYFGPGTRLTVT.

This clone was observed a handful of times. The chain carries TRBV11-3 and TRBJ2-3, with TRBD1 matching over 9 bases. Germline V gene lookup returns CDR1 SGHNT and CDR2 YENEEA. V was pared by 5 bases and J by 4 bases, with 13 bases of the junction left unmatched. CDR3 length: 17 residues. CDR3 bases: TGTGCCAGCAGCCCAAATCAGGGGACAGGGTGGTCAGATACGCAGTATTTT. Encoded protein: CASSPNQGTGWSDTQYF.

This clone was detected a few times. The chain couples TRBV2 to TRBJ2-7; D ambiguous. V was pared by 7 bases and J by 9 bases, with 19 bases between. Germline V lookup: CDR1 SNHLY, CDR2 FYNNEI. The CDR3 contains 13 residues. The CDR3, as DNA: TGTGCCAGCAAAACTCTCCTCCAAGGCGGGCAGTACTTC. The encoded protein is CASKTLLQGGQYF.